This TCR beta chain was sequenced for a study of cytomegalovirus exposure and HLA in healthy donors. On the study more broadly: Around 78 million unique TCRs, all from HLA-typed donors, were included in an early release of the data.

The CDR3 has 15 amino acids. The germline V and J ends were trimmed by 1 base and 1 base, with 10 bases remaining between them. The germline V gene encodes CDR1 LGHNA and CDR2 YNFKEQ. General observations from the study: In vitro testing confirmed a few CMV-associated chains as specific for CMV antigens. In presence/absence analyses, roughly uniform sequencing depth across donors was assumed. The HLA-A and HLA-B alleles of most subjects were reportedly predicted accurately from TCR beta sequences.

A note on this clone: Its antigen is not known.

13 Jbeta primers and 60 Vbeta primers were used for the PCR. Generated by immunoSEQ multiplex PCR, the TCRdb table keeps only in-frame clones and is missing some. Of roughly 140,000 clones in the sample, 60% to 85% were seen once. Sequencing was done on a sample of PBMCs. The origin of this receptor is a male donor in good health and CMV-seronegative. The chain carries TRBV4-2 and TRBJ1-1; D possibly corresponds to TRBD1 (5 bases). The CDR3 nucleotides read TGTGCCAGCAGCCAAGGGGGAGGACAGAACACTGAAGCTTTCTTT. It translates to CASSQGGGQNTEAFF.